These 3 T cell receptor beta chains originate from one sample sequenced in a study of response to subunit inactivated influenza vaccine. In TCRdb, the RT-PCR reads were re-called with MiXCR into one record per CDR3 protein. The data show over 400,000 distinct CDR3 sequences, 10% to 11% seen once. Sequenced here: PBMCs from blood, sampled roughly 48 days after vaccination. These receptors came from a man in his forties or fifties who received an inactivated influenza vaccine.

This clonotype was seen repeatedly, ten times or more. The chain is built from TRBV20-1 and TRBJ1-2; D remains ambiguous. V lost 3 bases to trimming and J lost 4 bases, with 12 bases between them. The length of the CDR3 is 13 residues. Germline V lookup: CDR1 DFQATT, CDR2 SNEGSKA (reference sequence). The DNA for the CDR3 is TGCAGTGCTAGTTTAGGCCCTCTCTATGGCTACACCTTC. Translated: CSASLGPLYGYTF.

The CDR3: CASSPGGHSYEQYF. DNA for the CDR3: TGTGCCAGCAGCCCCGGGGGGCACAGCTACGAGCAGTACTTC. The gene calls are TRBV5-5 and TRBJ2-7; TRBD2 is a possible D gene (7 bases). Trimming pared 4 bases from V and 3 bases from J, leaving 14 bases between. CDR3 length equals 14 residues. From germline, CDR1 is SGHKS and CDR2 YYEKEE (reference sequence).

The CDR3 coding sequence is TGCGCCAGCAGCTTGACACTGACTAACTATGGCTACACCTTC. It translates to CASSLTLTNYGYTF. The chain links TRBV5-1 to TRBJ1-2; D unclear. This CDR3 has 14 residues. Germline values: CDR1 SGHRS, CDR2 YFSETQ. V lost 1 base to trimming and J lost 0 bases, with 7 bases between them.